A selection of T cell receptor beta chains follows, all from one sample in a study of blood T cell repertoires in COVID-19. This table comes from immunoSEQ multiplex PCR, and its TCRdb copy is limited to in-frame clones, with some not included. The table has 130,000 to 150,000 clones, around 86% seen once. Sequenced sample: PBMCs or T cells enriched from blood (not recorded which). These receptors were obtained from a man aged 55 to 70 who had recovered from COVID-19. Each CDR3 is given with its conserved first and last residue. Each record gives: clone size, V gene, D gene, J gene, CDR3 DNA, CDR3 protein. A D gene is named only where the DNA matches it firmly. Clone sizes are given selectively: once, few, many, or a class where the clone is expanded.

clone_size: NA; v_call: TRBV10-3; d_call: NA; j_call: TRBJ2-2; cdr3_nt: TGTGCCATCGGAGGTGACACCGGGGAGCTGTTTTTT; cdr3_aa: CAIGGDTGELFF
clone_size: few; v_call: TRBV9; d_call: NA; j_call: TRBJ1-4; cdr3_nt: TGTGCCAGCAGCGTAGCTGAGGGCCCTCGGGAAAAACTGTTTTTT; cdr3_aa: CASSVAEGPREKLFF
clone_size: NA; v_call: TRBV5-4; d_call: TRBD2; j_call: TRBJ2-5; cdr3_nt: TGTGCCAGCAGCCCGAAAGAGCGGGGTGGCCAAGAGACCCAGTACTTC; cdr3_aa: CASSPKERGGQETQYF
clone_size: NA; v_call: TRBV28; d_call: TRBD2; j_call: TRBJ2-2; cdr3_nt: TGTGCCAGCAGTGGGTCTAGGCTAGCGGGAGTGGCCGGGGAGCTGTTTTTT; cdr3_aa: CASSGSRLAGVAGELFF
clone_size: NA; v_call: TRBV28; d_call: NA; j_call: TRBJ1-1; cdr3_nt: TGTGCCAGCAGTTCATCGACAATTCGAGCTTTCTTT; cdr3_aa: CASSSSTIRAFF
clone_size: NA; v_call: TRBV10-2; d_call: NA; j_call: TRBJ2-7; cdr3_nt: TGCGCCAGTTCACCGGGAGAGTACGAGCAGTACTTC; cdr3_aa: CASSPGEYEQYF
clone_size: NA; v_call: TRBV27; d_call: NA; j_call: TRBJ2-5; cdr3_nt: TGTGCCAGCAGCTCGGGTCTGTCCCAAGAGACCCAGTACTTC; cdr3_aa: CASSSGLSQETQYF
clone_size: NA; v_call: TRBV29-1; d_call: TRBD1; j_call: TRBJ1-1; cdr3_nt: TGCAGCGCTCGACAGGGGGCTGACACTGAAGCTTTCTTT; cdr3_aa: CSARQGADTEAFF
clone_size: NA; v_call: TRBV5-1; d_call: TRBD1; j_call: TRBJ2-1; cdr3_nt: TGCGCCAGCAGCTTGGAGGGGGCCCCAGGAAATGAGCAGTTCTTC; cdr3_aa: CASSLEGAPGNEQFF
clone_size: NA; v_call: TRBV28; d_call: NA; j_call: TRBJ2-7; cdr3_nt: TGTGCCAGCAGCCATAGTCGACAGTTATACGAGCAGTACTTC; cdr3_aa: CASSHSRQLYEQYF
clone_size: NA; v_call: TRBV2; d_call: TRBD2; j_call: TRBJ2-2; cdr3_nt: TGTGCCAGCAGTGGACTAGCGGGAGCCGGTTGGACCGGGGAGCTGTTTTTT; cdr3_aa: CASSGLAGAGWTGELFF
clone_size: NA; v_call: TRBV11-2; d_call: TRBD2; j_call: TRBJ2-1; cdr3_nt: TGTGCCAGCAGCTTATTGTCAGGGACTAGTTTCGCTGAGCAGTTCTTC; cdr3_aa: CASSLLSGTSFAEQFF
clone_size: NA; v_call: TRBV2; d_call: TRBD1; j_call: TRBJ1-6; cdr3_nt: TGTGCCAGCAGGGTACCCGGGACAGTGAATTCACCCCTCCACTTT; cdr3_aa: CASRVPGTVNSPLHF
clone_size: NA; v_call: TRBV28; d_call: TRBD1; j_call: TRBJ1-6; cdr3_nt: TGTGCCAGCAGCCTTACAGGGGAACCCCTCCACTTT; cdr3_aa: CASSLTGEPLHF
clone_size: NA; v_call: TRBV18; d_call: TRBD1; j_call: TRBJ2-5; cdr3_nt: TGTGCCAGCTCACCGCCGGGACAGCTTCAAGAGACCCAGTACTTC; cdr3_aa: CASSPPGQLQETQYF
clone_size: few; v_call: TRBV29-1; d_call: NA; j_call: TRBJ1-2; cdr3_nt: TGCAGCGTTGAAGATCGAGAACGGCGGAACTATGGCTACACCTTC; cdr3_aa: CSVEDRERRNYGYTF
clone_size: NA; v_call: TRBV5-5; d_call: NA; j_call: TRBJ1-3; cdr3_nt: TGTGCCAGCAGCTTTAGGCCGCCAGGCTCTGGAAACACCATATATTTT; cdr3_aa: CASSFRPPGSGNTIYF
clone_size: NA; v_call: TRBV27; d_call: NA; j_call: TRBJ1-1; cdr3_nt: TGTGCCAGCAGTTTATCTCCAACAGGGAACACTGAAGCTTTCTTT; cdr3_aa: CASSLSPTGNTEAFF
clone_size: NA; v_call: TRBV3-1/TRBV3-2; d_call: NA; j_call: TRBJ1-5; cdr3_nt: TGTGCCAGCAGCCCCGGGACTCGCAATCAGCCCCAGCATTTT; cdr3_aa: CASSPGTRNQPQHF
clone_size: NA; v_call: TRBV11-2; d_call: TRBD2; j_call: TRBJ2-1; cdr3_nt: TGTGCCAGCAGCTCATTAGCGGGGGGCTCTTGGAATGAGCAGTTCTTC; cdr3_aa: CASSSLAGGSWNEQFF
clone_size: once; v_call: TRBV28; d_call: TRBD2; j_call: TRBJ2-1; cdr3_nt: TGTGCCAGCAGTTTAGGAACTAGCGGGGTTTTCTACAATGAGCAGTTCTTC; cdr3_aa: CASSLGTSGVFYNEQFF
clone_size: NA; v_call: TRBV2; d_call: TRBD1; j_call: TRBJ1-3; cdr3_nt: TGTGCCAGCAGAGCGACAGGGCTGTCAGGAAACACCATATATTTT; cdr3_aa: CASRATGLSGNTIYF
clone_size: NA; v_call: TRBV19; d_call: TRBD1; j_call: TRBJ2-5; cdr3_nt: TGTGCCAGTAGTACTACAGGGGGAAAGACCCAGTACTTC; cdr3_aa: CASSTTGGKTQYF
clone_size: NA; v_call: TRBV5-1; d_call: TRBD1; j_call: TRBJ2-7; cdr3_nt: TGCGCCAGCAGCTTGAACCAGGGGGCTGGCGAGCAGTACTTC; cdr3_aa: CASSLNQGAGEQYF
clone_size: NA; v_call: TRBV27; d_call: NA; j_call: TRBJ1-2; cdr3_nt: TGTGCCAGCAGTTTGAGGGAAAGCGGAGGCTACACCTTC; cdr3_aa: CASSLRESGGYTF
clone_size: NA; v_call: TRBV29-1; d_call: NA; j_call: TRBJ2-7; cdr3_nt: TGCAGCGTTGAGGGGGGGCTCAGGCACGAGCAGTACTTC; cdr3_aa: CSVEGGLRHEQYF
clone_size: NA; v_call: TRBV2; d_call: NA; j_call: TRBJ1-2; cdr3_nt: TGTGCCAGCAGTGAAGGGGGGCAGGCGGGCTATGGCTACACCTTC; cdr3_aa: CASSEGGQAGYGYTF
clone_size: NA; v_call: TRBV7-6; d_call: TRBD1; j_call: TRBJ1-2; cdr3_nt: TGTGCCAGCAGCCCCCGACAGGGGGTCCGCTATGGCTACACCTTC; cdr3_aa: CASSPRQGVRYGYTF
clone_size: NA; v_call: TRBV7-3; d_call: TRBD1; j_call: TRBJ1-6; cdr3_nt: TGTGCCAGCAGCCGGGACAGGGAATTTCCCCTCCACTTT; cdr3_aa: CASSRDREFPLHF
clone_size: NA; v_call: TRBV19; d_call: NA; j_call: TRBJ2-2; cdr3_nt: TGTGCCAGTAGTATCCCCGGGAAGGGCACCGGGGAGCTGTTTTTT; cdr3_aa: CASSIPGKGTGELFF
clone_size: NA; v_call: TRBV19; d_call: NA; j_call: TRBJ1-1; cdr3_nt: TGTGCCAGTACCCTGGGGGGGTTTTTACCTGAAGCTTTCTTT; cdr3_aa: CASTLGGFLPEAFF
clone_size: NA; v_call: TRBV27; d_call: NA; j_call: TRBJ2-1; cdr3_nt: TGTGCCAGCAGTTTAGGAAGCGCCCCGCACAATGAGCAGTTCTTC; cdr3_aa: CASSLGSAPHNEQFF
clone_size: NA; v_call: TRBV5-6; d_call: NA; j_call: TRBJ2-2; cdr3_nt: TGTGCCAGCAGCTTACCGGGACATAACACCGGGGAGCTGTTTTTT; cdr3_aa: CASSLPGHNTGELFF
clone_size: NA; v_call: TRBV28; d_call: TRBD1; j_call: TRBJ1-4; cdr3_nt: TGTGCCAGCAGTTGGGGACAGTCGGGGAGAATCAGAGTTTTT; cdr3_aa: CASSWGQSGRIRVF
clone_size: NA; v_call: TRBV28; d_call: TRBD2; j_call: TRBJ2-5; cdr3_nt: TGTGCCAGCAGTCCGGGGGGACTAGCGGTAGGAGAGACCCAGTACTTC; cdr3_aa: CASSPGGLAVGETQYF
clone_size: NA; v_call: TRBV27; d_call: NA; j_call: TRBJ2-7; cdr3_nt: TGTGCCACCTCCCGACTAGGGCTGAGCTCCTACGAGCAGTACTTC; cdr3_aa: CATSRLGLSSYEQYF
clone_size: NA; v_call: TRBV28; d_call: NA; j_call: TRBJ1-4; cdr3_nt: TGTGCCAGCAGTACCGCCTCTGCGGGTGAAAAACTGTTTTTT; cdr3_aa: CASSTASAGEKLFF
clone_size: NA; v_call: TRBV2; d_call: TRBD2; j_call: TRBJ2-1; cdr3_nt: TGTGCCAGCTGGGGACTAGCGACGTCTGAGCAGTTCTTC; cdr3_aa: CASWGLATSEQFF
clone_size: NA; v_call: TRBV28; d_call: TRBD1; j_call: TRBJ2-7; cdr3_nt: TGTGCCAGCAGTTCCCCCGGGACAGGGTCCTACGAGCAGTACTTC; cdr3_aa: CASSSPGTGSYEQYF
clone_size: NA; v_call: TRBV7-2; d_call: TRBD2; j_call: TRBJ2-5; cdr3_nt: TGTGCCAGCAGCTTAGACGGCGGCGGGAGAGAGACCCAGTACTTC; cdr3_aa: CASSLDGGGRETQYF
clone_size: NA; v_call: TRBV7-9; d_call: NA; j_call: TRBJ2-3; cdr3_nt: TGTGCCAGCAGCGCCCGACTGGATACGCAGTATTTT; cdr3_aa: CASSARLDTQYF
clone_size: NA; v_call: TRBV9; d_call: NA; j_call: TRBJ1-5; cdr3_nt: TGTGCCAGCAGCGTAGGTGTGGTCCTAAGCAATCAGCCCCAGCATTTT; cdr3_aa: CASSVGVVLSNQPQHF
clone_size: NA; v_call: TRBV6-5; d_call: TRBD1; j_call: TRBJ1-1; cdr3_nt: TGTGCCAGCAGGCGGGACAGGGTCTTTTCTGAAGCTTTCTTT; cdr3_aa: CASRRDRVFSEAFF
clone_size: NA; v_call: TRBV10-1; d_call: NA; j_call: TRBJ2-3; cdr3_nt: TGCGCCAGCAGTGGGGGGACTAGCACAGATACGCAGTATTTT; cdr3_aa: CASSGGTSTDTQYF
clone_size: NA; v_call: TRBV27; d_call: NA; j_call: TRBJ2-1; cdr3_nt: TGTGCCAGCAGTCTAACCCGGACAGTTTACAATGAGCAGTTCTTC; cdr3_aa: CASSLTRTVYNEQFF
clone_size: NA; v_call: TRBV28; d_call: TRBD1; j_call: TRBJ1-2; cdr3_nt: TGTGCCAGCAGAGCACCGGGACAGGGGAAAAGCTACACCTTC; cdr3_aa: CASRAPGQGKSYTF
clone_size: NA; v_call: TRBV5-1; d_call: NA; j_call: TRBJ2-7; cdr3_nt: TGCGCCAGCAGCAGTGGGCTCGACAGGTTTGGCGAGCAGTACTTC; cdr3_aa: CASSSGLDRFGEQYF
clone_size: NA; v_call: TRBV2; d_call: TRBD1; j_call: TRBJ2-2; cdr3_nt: TGTGCCAGCAAGACGGACAGGGGGATCGGGGAGCTGTTTTTT; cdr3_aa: CASKTDRGIGELFF